The 5 T cell receptor beta chains in this list originate from one sample, sequenced in a study of low-dose radiotherapy and immunotherapy resistance in tumors. cDNA synthesis used a TRAV/TRBV-specific primer set for both chains. TCRs underwent roughly 19 PCR cycles of amplification with a constant-region primer and V-primer adapter. TCRdb used MiXCR to reprocess the reads, holding one entry per CDR3 protein. Of tens of thousands of distinct CDR3 sequences detected, 17% appear once; the ten largest clones hold approximately 1.5%. Time point of the sample: after trial treatment. This sample's treatment: LDRT plus nivolumab, ipilimumab, low-dose cyclophosphamide and aspirin (RACIN trial). Sequencing used PBMCs, obtained after low-dose radiotherapy plus immunotherapy. The receptors shown here come from a male donor with prostate cancer.

This clonotype has at least ten counts. The chain couples TRBV19 to TRBJ2-4; D unclear. Trimming cost V 5 bases and J 4 bases, with 12 bases left between them. Germline assignment: CDR1 LNHDA and CDR2 SQIVND (reference sequence). The CDR3 length is 14 residues. CDR3 nucleotides: TGTGCCAGTAGTTCTTCACTCCTTAAAAACATTCAGTACTTC. It codes for CASSSSLLKNIQYF.

This clonotype was counted once. The CDR3 sequence: CASSLIGRPGAPEQYF. The CDR3, as DNA: TGTGCCAGCAGCTTAATTGGGAGGCCAGGGGCTCCCGAGCAGTACTTC. The rearrangement uses TRBV11-2 and TRBJ2-7; the D call may be TRBD1 or TRBD2 (6 bases each). V shed 2 bases and J shed 6 bases, with 20 bases lying between them. Germline-derived CDR1 and CDR2 are SGHAT and FQNNGV. The CDR3 sequence is 16 residues long.

This clonotype was observed many times. This chain links TRBV5-1 with TRBJ2-3; no definite D call. Germline V gene lookup returns CDR1 SGHRS and CDR2 YFSETQ. Deletions cut 4 bases from V and 6 bases from J, with 12 bases between. The CDR3 sequence is 13 residues long. The CDR3 DNA is TGCGCCAGCAGCACCCAGGCTGCGGATACGCAGTATTTT. As protein: CASSTQAADTQYF.

This clonotype occurred once. It is likely a read error: a sequence one base away is far more abundant. The chain uses TRBV6-1 and TRBJ1-3, with a weak D call TRBD1 (5 bases). In germline, CDR1 is MNHNS, CDR2 SASEGT. This CDR3 is 16 amino acids long. The chain's CDR3 is CTISPGTASSGNTIYF. The DNA of the CDR3 is TGTACCATCAGCCCCGGGACGGCCAGCTCTGGAAACACCATATATTTT.

In this sample, this clonotype turned up many times. The chain carries TRBV11-2 and TRBJ2-1, with 8 bases identical to TRBD2. V shed 8 bases, J shed 6 bases, and the junction held 6 bases outside the gene matches. CDR1 is SGHAT, CDR2 FQNNGV, per germline. The CDR3 is made up of 13 amino acids. The CDR3 is CASWDREGNEQFF. The CDR3 DNA sequence: TGTGCCAGCTGGGACCGGGAGGGCAATGAGCAGTTCTTC.